This T cell receptor beta chain emerged from a study of read filtering for tumor transcriptome and immune sequencing. Across the whole study: Among patients, some 17 were male and more than 11 female, aged roughly 45 to 80 (mean about 69).

Trimming removed 4 bases from V and 7 bases from J; junction bases left unmatched: 6. Germline loops: CDR1 SGHRS, CDR2 YFSETQ. This CDR3 has 15 amino acids. This clonotype was counted ten times or more. From approximately 430 ng of RNA, a library with molecular barcoded alpha/delta and beta/gamma adaptors was made. TCRdb re-called the reads through MiXCR, storing one row per CDR3 protein. The sample holds 130,000 or so distinct CDR3 sequences, roughly 13% seen once. The chain uses TRBV5-1 and TRBJ2-1, with TRBD2 matching 12 bases. The sequence derives from a donor at least 40 years old with multiple myeloma. Sequencing used a population of CD138-negative cells sorted from bone marrow. As DNA, the CDR3 is TGCGCCAGCAGCGGGGGACTAGCGGGTAAGAATGAGCAGTTCTTC. It yields the protein CASSGGLAGKNEQFF.